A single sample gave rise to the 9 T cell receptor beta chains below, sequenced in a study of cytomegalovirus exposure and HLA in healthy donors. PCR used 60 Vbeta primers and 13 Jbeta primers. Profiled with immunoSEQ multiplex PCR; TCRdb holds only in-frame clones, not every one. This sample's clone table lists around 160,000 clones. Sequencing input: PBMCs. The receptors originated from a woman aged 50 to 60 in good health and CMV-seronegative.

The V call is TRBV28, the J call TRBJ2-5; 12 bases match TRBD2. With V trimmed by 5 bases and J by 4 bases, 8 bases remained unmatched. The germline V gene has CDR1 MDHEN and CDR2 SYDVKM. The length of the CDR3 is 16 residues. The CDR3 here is CASSLPTSGGIETQYF. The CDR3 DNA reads TGTGCCAGCAGTCTACCCACTAGCGGGGGGATAGAGACCCAGTACTTC. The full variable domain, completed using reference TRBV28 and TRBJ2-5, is DVKVTQSSRYLVKRTGEKVFLECVQDMDHENMFWYRQDPGLGLRLIYFSYDVKMKEKGDIPEGYSVSREKKERFSLILESASTNQTSMYLCASSLPTSGGIETQYFGPGTRLLVL.

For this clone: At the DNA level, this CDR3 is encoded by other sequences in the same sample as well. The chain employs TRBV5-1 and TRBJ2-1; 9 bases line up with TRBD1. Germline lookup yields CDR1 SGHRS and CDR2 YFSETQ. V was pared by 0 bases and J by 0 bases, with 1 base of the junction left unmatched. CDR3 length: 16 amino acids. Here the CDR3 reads CASSLATGGSYNEQFF. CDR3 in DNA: TGCGCCAGCAGCTTGGCGACAGGGGGCTCCTACAATGAGCAGTTCTTC.

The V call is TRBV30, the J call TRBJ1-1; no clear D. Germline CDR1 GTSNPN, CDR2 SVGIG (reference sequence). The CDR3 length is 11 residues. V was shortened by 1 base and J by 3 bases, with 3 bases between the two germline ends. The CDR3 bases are TGTGCCTGGAGTGCGGACACTGAAGCTTTCTTT. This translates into CAWSADTEAFF.

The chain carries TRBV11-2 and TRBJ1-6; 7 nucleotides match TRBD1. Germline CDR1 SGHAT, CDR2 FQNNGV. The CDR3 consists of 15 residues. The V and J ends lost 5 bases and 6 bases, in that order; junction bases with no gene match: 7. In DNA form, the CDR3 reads TGTGCCAGCAGCCCCCGGGCAGGGGGTAATTCACCCCTCCACTTT. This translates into CASSPRAGGNSPLHF. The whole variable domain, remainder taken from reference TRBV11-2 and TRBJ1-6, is EAGVAQSPRYKIIEKRQSVAFWCNPISGHATLYWYQQILGQGPKLLIQFQNNGVVDDSQLPKDRFSAERLKGVDSTLKIQPAKLEDSAVYLCASSPRAGGNSPLHFGNGTRLTVT.

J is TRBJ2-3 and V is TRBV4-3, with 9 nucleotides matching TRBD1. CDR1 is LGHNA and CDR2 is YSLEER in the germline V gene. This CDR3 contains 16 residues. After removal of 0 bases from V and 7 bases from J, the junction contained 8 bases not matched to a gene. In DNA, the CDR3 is TGCGCCAGCAGCCAAGAACCGGGACAGGGTCAGAATACGCAGTATTTT. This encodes CASSQEPGQGQNTQYF.

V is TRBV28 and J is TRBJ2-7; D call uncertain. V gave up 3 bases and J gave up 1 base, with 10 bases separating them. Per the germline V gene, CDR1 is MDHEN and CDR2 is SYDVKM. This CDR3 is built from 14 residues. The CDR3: CASSFLGSSYEQYF. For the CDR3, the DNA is TGTGCCAGCAGTTTTTTGGGCAGTTCCTACGAGCAGTACTTC.

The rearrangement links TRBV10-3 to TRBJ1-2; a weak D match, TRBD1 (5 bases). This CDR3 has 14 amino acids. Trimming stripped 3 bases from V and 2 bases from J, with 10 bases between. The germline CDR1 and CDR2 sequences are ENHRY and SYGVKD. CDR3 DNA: TGTGCCATCAGTGAATTCCAGGGAAACTATGGCTACACCTTC. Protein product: CAISEFQGNYGYTF.

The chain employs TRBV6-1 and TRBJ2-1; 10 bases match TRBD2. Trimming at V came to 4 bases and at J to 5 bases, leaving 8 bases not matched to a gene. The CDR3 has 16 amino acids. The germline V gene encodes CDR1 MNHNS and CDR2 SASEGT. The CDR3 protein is CASSGQAGGINNEQFF. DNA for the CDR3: TGTGCCAGCAGTGGACAAGCGGGAGGGATCAACAATGAGCAGTTCTTC.

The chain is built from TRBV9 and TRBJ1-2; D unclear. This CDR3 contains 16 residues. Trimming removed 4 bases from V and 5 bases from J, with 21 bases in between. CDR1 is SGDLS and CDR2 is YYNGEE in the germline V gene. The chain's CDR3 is CASSHPRGGQRYGYTF. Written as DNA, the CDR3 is TGTGCCAGCAGCCACCCTCGGGGAGGGCAGAGATATGGCTACACCTTC.